Each of the 28 T cell receptor beta chains below was sequenced from the same sample in a study of T cells in Graves' hyperthyroidism and ophthalmopathy. RNA transcripts yielded amplified TCR beta CDR3 regions. A set of HTBI primers served as the primers for a first-round RT-PCR of the TCR CDR3. MiXCR, applied by TCRdb to the multiplex PCR reads, yields one record per CDR3 protein. The data contain roughly 500,000 distinct CDR3 sequences, about 46% of them singletons. The specimen sequenced was peripheral blood or thyroid tissue (not recorded which). These receptors were taken from an adult woman with Graves' disease, either hyperthyroidism or ophthalmopathy (not recorded which).

The gene calls are TRBV7-9 and TRBJ2-7, with 7 nucleotides matching TRBD2. Germline CDR1 is SEHNR and CDR2 is FQNEAQ (reference sequence). The CDR3 consists of 18 residues. V was clipped by 6 bases and J by 0 bases; unmatched bases: 17. CDR3: CASSFVLGLSKISYEQYF. CDR3 DNA: TGTGCCAGCAGTTTCGTTTTGGGACTATCAAAAATCTCCTACGAGCAGTACTTC.

This clonotype was recorded many times. The rearrangement links TRBV6-6 to TRBJ2-5; D may be TRBD1 (6 bases). Germline assignment: CDR1 MNHNY and CDR2 SVGAGI (reference sequence). Trimming left V 7 bases short and J 1 base short, with 13 bases between. The CDR3 is 14 residues long. The CDR3: CASIKTGSQETQYF. In DNA form, the CDR3 reads TGTGCCAGCATCAAGACAGGTTCCCAAGAGACCCAGTACTTC.

This chain joins TRBV19 and TRBJ2-7, with 7 bases that match TRBD1. CDR3 length equals 14 residues. Looked up from germline, CDR1 is LNHDA and CDR2 is SQIVND (reference sequence). After removal of 7 bases from V and 4 bases from J, the junction contained 10 bases not matched to a gene. CDR3 in amino acids: CASTPQGNGYEQYF. In nucleotides, the CDR3 is TGTGCCAGTACCCCACAGGGGAACGGGTACGAGCAGTACTTC.

This rearrangement joins TRBV5-1 to TRBJ2-5; 12 bases agree with TRBD2. The length of the CDR3 is 16 residues. Per germline, CDR1 SGHRS and CDR2 YFSETQ. V dropped 0 bases and J dropped 4; count of bases not matched to a gene: 4. The CDR3 DNA is TGCGCCAGCAGCTTGGAGACTAGCGGGAGTGGAGAGACCCAGTACTTC. It codes for CASSLETSGSGETQYF.

A single count supports this clonotype. The gene calls are TRBV2 and TRBJ1-3; possibly TRBD1 for D (6 bases). V was cut by 6 bases and J by 0 bases, with 9 bases left in between. Germline CDR1 SNHLY, CDR2 FYNNEI. The CDR3 has 14 residues. The CDR3 DNA follows: TGTGCCAGCAGACACAGGGACTCTGGAAACACCATATATTTT. Translation gives CASRHRDSGNTIYF.

This clonotype was picked up many times. CDR3 DNA sequence: TGCAGTGCTAGAAGCGTAGCGGACTACGAGCAGTACTTC. Translation: CSARSVADYEQYF. This chain links TRBV20-1 with TRBJ2-7; TRBD2 might be the D (6 bases). Trimming stripped 2 bases from V and 3 bases from J, with 11 bases between. The CDR3 extends over 13 amino acids. The germline V gene has CDR1 DFQATT and CDR2 SNEGSKA (reference sequence).

The J gene is TRBJ2-3, the V gene TRBV20-1; perhaps TRBD2 as D (5 bases). The CDR3 sequence is 14 residues long. Germline CDR1 reads DFQATT; CDR2 reads SNEGSKA (reference sequence). Trimming cost V 5 bases and J 0 bases, with 12 bases left between them. The DNA for the CDR3 is TGCAGTGCTGAGCCTAGCACCAGCACAGATACGCAGTATTTT. The encoded protein is CSAEPSTSTDTQYF.

The chain joins TRBV2 to TRBJ1-4; tentative D call: TRBD1 (5 bases). Germline V gene sequence: CDR1 SNHLY, CDR2 FYNNEI. The CDR3 covers 13 residues. V lost 6 bases to trimming and J lost 8 bases, with 13 bases between them. The CDR3, as DNA: TGTGCCAGCAGGACCGGGGGGAAGGAAAAACTGTTTTTT. Translating gives CASRTGGKEKLFF.

About this clonotype itself: A clone one base away is much larger, so this may be a read error. V usage is TRBV5-1 and J usage is TRBJ1-3, with TRBD1 matching over 8 bases. CDR3 length: 15 residues. In germline, CDR1 is SGHRS, CDR2 YFSETQ. CDR3 protein: CASSQQGASGNTTYF. DNA of the CDR3: TGCGCCAGCAGCCAGCAGGGGGCCAGTGGAAACACCACATATTTT.

The chain combines TRBV6-1 with TRBJ2-7; D remains ambiguous. There are 18 residues in the CDR3. With 0 bases removed from V and 4 bases from J, the gap between germline ends came to 22 bases. The germline CDR1 and CDR2 sequences are MNHNS and SASEGT. CDR3 nucleotide sequence: TGTGCCAGCAGTGAAGCAAGCTCAACCTACGAGCTCTGGTACGAGCAGTACTTC. It codes for CASSEASSTYELWYEQYF.

The sample holds many counts of this clonotype. CDR3 DNA: TGTGCCAGCAGCTTGGCGGTCAGCAACTATGGCTACACCTTC. Protein: CASSLAVSNYGYTF. J is TRBJ1-2 and V is TRBV5-6, with unresolved D. CDR1 and CDR2 from the germline V gene are SGHDT and YYEEEE. Trimming left V 0 bases short and J 2 bases short, with 8 bases between. This CDR3 has 14 residues.

A word on this clonotype: One junction end does not reproduce the germline sequence, and a read error may be involved. This chain connects TRBV29-1 to TRBJ1-4; 7 bases are shared with TRBD1. Germline V lookup: CDR1 SQVTM, CDR2 ANQGSEA. CDR3 size: 13 residues. CDR3 coding DNA: TGCAGCGTTGCTCGGGCAGGGGGTGAAGAACTGTTTTTT. This encodes CSVARAGGEELFF.

The gene calls are TRBV29-1 and TRBJ1-2; 7 bases fit TRBD1. This CDR3 region has 15 residues. V dropped 4 bases and J dropped 6; count of bases not matched to a gene: 14. CDR1 is SQVTM and CDR2 is ANQGSEA in the germline V gene. The CDR3 coding sequence is TGCAGCGTTGCTCCAACCGGGACAGCGGGGAATGGCTACACCTTC. This codes for CSVAPTGTAGNGYTF. The whole variable domain, remainder taken from reference TRBV29-1 and TRBJ1-2, is SAVISQKPSRDICQRGTSLTIQCQVDSQVTMMFWYRQQPGQSLTLIATANQGSEATYESGFVIDKFPISRPNLTFSTLTVSNMSPEDSSIYLCSVAPTGTAGNGYTFGSGTRLTVV.

Only a few counts were recorded for this clonotype. The chain links TRBV7-9 to TRBJ2-7; 12 bases are shared with TRBD2. V dropped 2 bases and J dropped 5; count of bases not matched to a gene: 4. The CDR3 is 15 residues long. Germline V CDR1 and CDR2: SEHNR, FQNEAQ (reference sequence). CDR3 amino acids: CASSLLTSGSNEQYF. The CDR3 DNA reads TGTGCCAGCAGCTTACTGACTAGCGGGAGCAACGAGCAGTACTTC.

This clonotype was detected only a few times. The chain recombines TRBV20-1 with TRBJ1-2; the match to TRBD1 covers 9 bases. The CDR3 is 15 amino acids. V lost 3 bases and J lost 4; bases outside the gene matches: 9. In germline, CDR1 is DFQATT, CDR2 SNEGSKA (reference sequence). The CDR3 region is CSASRTGVGAYGYTF. CDR3 DNA sequence: TGCAGTGCTAGTCGGACAGGGGTTGGAGCCTATGGCTACACCTTC.

J is TRBJ1-5 and V is TRBV2; the D is unclear. Germline CDR1 is SNHLY and CDR2 is FYNNEI. The CDR3 spans 14 residues. With 5 bases removed from V and 3 bases from J, the gap between germline ends came to 11 bases. The CDR3 region is CASSYSDPNQPQHF. The CDR3 DNA sequence: TGTGCCAGCAGTTACTCGGACCCCAATCAGCCCCAGCATTTT.

The chain is built from TRBV20-1 and TRBJ2-5; 10 nucleotides align to TRBD1. V shed 7 bases and J 5 bases; nucleotides not matched to a gene: 10. The CDR3 sequence is 14 residues long. CDR1 and CDR2 (germline): DFQATT, SNEGSKA (reference sequence). The CDR3 spells CSVWDRGGQETQYF. The DNA for the CDR3 is TGCAGTGTGTGGGACAGGGGAGGCCAGGAGACCCAGTACTTC.

This clonotype was counted only a few times. In nucleotides, the CDR3 is TGCAGCGTTGACGTCTCTGGGGCCAACGTCCTGACTTTC. Translating gives CSVDVSGANVLTF. The chain uses TRBV29-1 and TRBJ2-6, with unresolved D. The CDR3 sequence is 13 residues long. Per germline, CDR1 SQVTM and CDR2 ANQGSEA. The V gene lost 3 bases and the J gene lost 0 bases, with 3 bases spanning the gap.

This clonotype was seen at least ten times. The gene calls are TRBV12-3 or TRBV12-4 and TRBJ1-2, with D tentatively TRBD1 (5 bases). V was clipped by 0 bases and J by 8 bases, with 13 bases between them. CDR3 length: 14 amino acids. CDR3 nucleotide sequence: TGTGCCAGCAGTTTAGCCCTCGGTGGGGGAGGCTACACCTTC. Translating it yields CASSLALGGGGYTF.

This chain links TRBV7-9 with TRBJ2-5, with TRBD2 identical over 8 bases. The CDR3 is 15 amino acids. V lost 4 bases, J lost 5 bases, and 9 bases stayed unmatched. Per the germline V gene, CDR1 is SEHNR and CDR2 is FQNEAQ (reference sequence). CDR3 residues: CASSSVDSGSETQYF. Here the CDR3 DNA reads TGTGCCAGCAGCTCCGTGGACAGCGGGAGTGAGACCCAGTACTTC.

This clonotype came up many times. The J gene is TRBJ1-1, the V gene TRBV4-1, with D perhaps matching TRBD1 (6 bases). The CDR3 totals 14 residues. Between the trimmed V and J ends, which lost 6 bases and 1 base, there was a span of 12 bases. The germline V gene encodes CDR1 MGHRA and CDR2 YSYEKL. CDR3 nucleotide sequence: TGCGCCAGCAGGTACAGGGTTTCGAACACTGAAGCTTTCTTT. Its translation: CASRYRVSNTEAFF.

The chain carries TRBV11-2 and TRBJ2-7, with TRBD2 as a possible D gene (5 bases). CDR1 and CDR2 from the germline V gene are SGHAT and FQNNGV. Trimming pared 3 bases from V and 0 bases from J, leaving 12 bases between. This CDR3 region has 15 residues. CDR3 loop: CASSFGGSSSYEQYF. The CDR3 DNA reads as TGTGCCAGCAGCTTCGGCGGGTCCAGCTCCTACGAGCAGTACTTC.

This clonotype was seen a handful of times. The CDR3 coding sequence is TGTGCCAGCAGTTTTATAGAGTCGGAGACCCAGTACTTC. As protein: CASSFIESETQYF. The rearrangement joins TRBV28 to TRBJ2-5; D gene uncertain. This CDR3 is built from 13 residues. Deletions cut 3 bases from V and 5 bases from J, with 10 bases between. The germline V gene encodes CDR1 MDHEN and CDR2 SYDVKM.

V and J are TRBV7-2 and TRBJ1-4; D is unclear. The germline gives CDR1 SGHTA, CDR2 FQGNSA. The CDR3 loop spans 14 amino acids. Deletions cut 4 bases from V and 4 bases from J, with 10 bases between. The CDR3 region is CASSSTTNNEKLFF. CDR3 sequence (DNA): TGTGCCAGCAGCTCGACAACCAATAATGAAAAACTGTTTTTT.

The chain employs TRBV4-3 and TRBJ2-6; D not certain. Germline V gene data show CDR1 as LGHNA and CDR2 as YSLEER. The CDR3 runs to 16 residues. V was trimmed by 0 bases and J by 1 base, leaving 7 bases between them. The CDR3 sequence: CASSQDRPSGANVLTF. Here the CDR3 DNA reads TGCGCCAGCAGCCAAGATCGACCGTCTGGGGCCAACGTCCTGACTTTC.

This clonotype occurred many times. V and J are TRBV10-2 and TRBJ2-7; weak D call: TRBD1 (6 bases). The CDR3 spans 14 residues. V gave up 7 bases and J gave up 2 bases, with 15 bases separating them. Germline values: CDR1 WSHSY, CDR2 SAAADI. The CDR3 DNA reads TGCGCCAGCACCCAGCCAGGGGTGCCCTACGAGCAGTACTTC. It is translated as CASTQPGVPYEQYF.

This clonotype was observed a few times. The V gene is TRBV20-1, the J gene TRBJ1-1; a possible D gene is TRBD1 (5 bases). Trimming left V 6 bases short and J 0 bases short, with 17 bases between. There are 15 residues in the CDR3. Germline lookup yields CDR1 DFQATT and CDR2 SNEGSKA (reference sequence). The CDR3 protein is CSAATEQELNTEAFF. The CDR3 nucleotides are TGCAGTGCCGCAACGGAACAGGAACTGAACACTGAAGCTTTCTTT.

There are many counts of this clonotype. V usage is TRBV29-1 and J usage is TRBJ1-5; TRBD1 matches at 10 bases. With 5 bases clipped from V and 6 bases from J, the junction kept 7 bases outside the gene matches. The CDR3 spans 14 residues. Germline-derived CDR1 and CDR2 are SQVTM and ANQGSEA. The CDR3 sequence is CSVSGTGDGQPQHF. Here the CDR3 DNA reads TGCAGCGTTTCCGGGACAGGGGACGGTCAGCCCCAGCATTTT.